This T cell receptor beta chain was sequenced in a study of T-cell memory formation after mild COVID-19. This CDR3 comprises 13 residues. Germline V gene sequence: CDR1 KGHDR, CDR2 SFDVKD. Trimming took off 7 bases at V and 4 bases at J, with 12 bases between the two ends. Each CDR3 protein gets one entry after TCRdb re-called the 5' RACE reads with MiXCR. The table includes 350,000 or so distinct CDR3 sequences, around 21% detected once. The receptor was isolated from an adult woman who had mild COVID-19 (a few samples of this study predate the infection). Cell type and time point are not known. Material for sequencing was PBMCs or a T cell subset sorted from them (not recorded which). V and J are TRBV24-1 and TRBJ2-5; no firm D call. Here the CDR3 reads CATSNGVPETQYF. The DNA for the CDR3 is TGTGCCACCAGCAACGGTGTCCCAGAGACCCAGTACTTC.